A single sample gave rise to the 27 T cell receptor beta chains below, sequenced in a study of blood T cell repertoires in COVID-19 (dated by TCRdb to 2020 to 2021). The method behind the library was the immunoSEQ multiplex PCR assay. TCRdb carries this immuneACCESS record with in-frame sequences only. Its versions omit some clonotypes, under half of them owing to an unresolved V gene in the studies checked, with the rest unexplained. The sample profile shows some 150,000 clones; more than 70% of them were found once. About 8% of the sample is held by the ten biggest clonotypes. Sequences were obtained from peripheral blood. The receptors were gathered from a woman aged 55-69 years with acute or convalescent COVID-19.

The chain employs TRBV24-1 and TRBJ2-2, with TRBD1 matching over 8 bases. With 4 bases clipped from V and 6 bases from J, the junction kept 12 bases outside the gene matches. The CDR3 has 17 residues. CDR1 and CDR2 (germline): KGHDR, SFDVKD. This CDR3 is CATSDRGQGPASGELFF. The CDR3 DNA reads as TGTGCCACCAGTGACCGAGGACAGGGACCCGCATCCGGGGAGCTGTTTTTT.

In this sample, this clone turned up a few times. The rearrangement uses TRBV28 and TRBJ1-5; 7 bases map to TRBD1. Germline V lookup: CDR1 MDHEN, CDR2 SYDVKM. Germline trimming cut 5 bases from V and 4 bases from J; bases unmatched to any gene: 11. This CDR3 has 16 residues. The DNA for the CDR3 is TGTGCCAGCAGTCCCCAGACAGGGAAGGGTAATCAGCCCCAGCATTTT. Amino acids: CASSPQTGKGNQPQHF.

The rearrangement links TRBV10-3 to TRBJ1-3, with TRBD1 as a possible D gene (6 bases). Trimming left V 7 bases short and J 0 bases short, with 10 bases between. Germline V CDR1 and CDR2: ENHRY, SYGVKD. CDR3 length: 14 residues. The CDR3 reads CAINGQRSGNTIYF. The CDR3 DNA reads TGTGCCATCAACGGACAGCGCTCTGGAAACACCATATATTTT.

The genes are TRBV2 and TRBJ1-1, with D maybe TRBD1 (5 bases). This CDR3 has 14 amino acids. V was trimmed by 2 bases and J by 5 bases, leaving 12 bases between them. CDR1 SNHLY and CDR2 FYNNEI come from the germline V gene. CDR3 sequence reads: CASSELEGRTEAFF. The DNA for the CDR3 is TGTGCCAGCAGTGAATTGGAGGGGAGGACTGAAGCTTTCTTT.

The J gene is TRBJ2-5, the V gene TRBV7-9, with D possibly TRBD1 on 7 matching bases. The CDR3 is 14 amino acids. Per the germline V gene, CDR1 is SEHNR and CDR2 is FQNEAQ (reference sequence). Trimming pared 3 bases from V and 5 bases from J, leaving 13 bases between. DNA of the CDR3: TGTGCCAGCAGCTTCACACAGGGGAGGGAGACCCAGTACTTC. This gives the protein CASSFTQGRETQYF.

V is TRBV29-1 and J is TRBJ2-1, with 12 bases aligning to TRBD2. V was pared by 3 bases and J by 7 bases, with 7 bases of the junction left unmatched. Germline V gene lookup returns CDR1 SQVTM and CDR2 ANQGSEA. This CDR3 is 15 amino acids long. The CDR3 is CSVEGLAGGYNEQFF. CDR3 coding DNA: TGCAGCGTTGAGGGGCTAGCGGGGGGGTATAATGAGCAGTTCTTC.

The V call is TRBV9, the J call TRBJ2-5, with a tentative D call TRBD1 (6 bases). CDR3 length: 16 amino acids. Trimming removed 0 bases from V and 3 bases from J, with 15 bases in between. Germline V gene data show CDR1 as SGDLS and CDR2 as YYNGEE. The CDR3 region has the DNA TGTGCCAGCAGCGTAGGAACAGGGATGAAGGAAGAGACCCAGTACTTC. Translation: CASSVGTGMKEETQYF.

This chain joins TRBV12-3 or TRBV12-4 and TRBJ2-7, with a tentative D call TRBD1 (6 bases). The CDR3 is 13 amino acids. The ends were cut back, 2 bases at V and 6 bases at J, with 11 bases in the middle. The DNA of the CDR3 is TGTGCCAGCAGTTTAAGGGACACCCTCGAGCAGTACTTC. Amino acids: CASSLRDTLEQYF.

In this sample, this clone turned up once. The CDR3: CAWTTGDYGYTF. CDR3 nucleotides: TGTGCCTGGACAACGGGGGACTATGGCTACACCTTC. The chain combines TRBV30 with TRBJ1-2; D perhaps matches TRBD1 (5 bases). The V end was cut by 4 bases, the J end by 3 bases, with 9 bases between. Germline assignment: CDR1 GTSNPN and CDR2 SVGIG (reference sequence). The CDR3 extends over 12 amino acids.

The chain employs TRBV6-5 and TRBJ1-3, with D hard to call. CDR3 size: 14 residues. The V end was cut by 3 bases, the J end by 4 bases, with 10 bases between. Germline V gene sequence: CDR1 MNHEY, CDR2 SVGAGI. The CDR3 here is CASSYTESGNTIYF. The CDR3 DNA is TGTGCCAGCAGTTATACGGAGTCCGGAAACACCATATATTTT.

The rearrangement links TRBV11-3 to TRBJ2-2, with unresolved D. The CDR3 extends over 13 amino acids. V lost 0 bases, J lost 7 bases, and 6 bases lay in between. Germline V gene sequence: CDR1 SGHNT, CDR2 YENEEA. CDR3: CASSLDRVGELFF. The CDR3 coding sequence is TGTGCCAGCAGCTTAGATCGAGTCGGGGAGCTGTTTTTT.

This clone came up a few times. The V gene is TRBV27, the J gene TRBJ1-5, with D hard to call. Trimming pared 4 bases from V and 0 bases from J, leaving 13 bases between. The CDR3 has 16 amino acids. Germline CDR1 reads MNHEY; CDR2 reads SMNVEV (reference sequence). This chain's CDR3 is CASSSQALYSNQPQHF. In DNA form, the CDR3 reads TGTGCCAGCAGTTCCCAGGCCCTCTATAGCAATCAGCCCCAGCATTTT.

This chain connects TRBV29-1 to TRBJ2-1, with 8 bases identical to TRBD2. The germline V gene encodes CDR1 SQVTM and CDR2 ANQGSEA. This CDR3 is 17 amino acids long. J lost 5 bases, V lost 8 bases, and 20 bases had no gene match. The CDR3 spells CSPFPPGGGQLDNEQFF. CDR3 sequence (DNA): TGCAGCCCGTTCCCACCCGGGGGGGGGCAACTCGACAATGAGCAGTTCTTC.

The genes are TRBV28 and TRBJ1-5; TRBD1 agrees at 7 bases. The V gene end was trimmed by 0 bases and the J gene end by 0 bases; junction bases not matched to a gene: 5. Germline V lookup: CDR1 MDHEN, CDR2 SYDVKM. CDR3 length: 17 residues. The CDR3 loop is CASSLWTGIPSNQPQHF. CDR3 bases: TGTGCCAGCAGTTTATGGACAGGGATCCCTAGCAATCAGCCCCAGCATTTT.

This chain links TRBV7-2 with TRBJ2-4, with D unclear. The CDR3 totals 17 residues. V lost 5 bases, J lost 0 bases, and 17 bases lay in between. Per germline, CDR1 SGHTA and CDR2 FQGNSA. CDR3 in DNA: TGTGCCAGCAGCCCCTCCCAGGATGAACTAGCCAAAAACATTCAGTACTTC. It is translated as CASSPSQDELAKNIQYF.

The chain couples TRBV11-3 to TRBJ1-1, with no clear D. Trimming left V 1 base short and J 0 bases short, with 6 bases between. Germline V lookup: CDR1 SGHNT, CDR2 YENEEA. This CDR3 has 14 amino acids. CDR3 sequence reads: CASSLGSVNTEAFF. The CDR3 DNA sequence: TGTGCCAGCAGCTTAGGATCAGTGAACACTGAAGCTTTCTTT.

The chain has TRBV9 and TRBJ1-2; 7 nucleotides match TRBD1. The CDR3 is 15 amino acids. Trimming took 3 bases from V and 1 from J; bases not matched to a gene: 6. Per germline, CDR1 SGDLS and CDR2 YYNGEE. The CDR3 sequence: CASSAGTDRNYGYTF. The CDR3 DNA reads TGTGCCAGCAGCGCAGGGACAGATCGTAACTATGGCTACACCTTC.

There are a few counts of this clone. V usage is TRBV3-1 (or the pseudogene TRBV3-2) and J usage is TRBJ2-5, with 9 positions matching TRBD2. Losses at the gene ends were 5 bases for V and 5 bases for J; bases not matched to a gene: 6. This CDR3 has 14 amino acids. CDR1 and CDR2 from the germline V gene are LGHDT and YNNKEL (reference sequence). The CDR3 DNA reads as TGTGCCAGCAGCGCGCGGGGGGGCCTGGAGACCCAGTACTTC. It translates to CASSARGGLETQYF.

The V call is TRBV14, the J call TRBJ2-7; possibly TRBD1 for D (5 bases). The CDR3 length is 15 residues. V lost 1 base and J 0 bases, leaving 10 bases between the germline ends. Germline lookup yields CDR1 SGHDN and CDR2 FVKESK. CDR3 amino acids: CASSQVGRGSYEQYF. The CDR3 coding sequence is TGTGCCAGCAGCCAAGTGGGAAGGGGCTCCTACGAGCAGTACTTC.

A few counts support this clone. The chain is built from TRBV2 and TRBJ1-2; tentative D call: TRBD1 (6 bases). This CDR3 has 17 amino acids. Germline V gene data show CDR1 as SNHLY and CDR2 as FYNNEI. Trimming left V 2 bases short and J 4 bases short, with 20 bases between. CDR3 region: CASSERRGVVISYGYTF. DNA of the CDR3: TGTGCCAGCAGTGAACGCAGGGGAGTAGTAATTAGCTATGGCTACACCTTC.

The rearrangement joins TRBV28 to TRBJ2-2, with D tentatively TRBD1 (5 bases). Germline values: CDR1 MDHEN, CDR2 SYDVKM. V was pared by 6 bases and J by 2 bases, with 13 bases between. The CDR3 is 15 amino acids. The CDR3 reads CASSRARGNTGELFF. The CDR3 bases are TGTGCCAGCAGCCGTGCAAGGGGAAACACCGGGGAGCTGTTTTTT.

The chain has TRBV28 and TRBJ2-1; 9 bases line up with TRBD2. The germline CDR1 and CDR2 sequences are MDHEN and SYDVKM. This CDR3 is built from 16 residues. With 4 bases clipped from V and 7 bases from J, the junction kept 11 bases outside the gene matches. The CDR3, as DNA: TGTGCCAGCAGTTCCCCCTCGGCGGGGGGGTTGAATGAGCAGTTCTTC. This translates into CASSSPSAGGLNEQFF.

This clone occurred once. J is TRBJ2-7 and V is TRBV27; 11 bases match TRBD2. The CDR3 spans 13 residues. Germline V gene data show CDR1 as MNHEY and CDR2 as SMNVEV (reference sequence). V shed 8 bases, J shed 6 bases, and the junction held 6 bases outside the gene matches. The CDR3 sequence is CASRTSGGGEQYF. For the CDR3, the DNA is TGTGCCAGCCGCACTAGCGGGGGCGGCGAGCAGTACTTC.

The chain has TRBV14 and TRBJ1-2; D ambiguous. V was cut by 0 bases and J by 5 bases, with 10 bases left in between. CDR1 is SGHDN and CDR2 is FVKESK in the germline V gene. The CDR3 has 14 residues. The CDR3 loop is CASSQDGTRYGYTF. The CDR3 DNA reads TGTGCCAGCAGCCAAGATGGCACCAGATATGGCTACACCTTC.

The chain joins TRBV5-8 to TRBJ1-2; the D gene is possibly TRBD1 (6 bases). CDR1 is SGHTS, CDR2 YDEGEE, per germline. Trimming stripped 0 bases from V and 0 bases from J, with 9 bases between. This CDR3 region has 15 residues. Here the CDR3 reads CASSLERGTNYGYTF. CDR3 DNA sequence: TGTGCCAGCAGCTTGGAGAGGGGGACTAACTATGGCTACACCTTC.

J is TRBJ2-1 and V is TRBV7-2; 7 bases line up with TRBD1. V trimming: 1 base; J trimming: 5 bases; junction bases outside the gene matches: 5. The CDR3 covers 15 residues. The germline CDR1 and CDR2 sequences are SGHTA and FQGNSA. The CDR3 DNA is TGTGCCAGCAGCTTAGGGGGGACAGCAAACAATGAGCAGTTCTTC. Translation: CASSLGGTANNEQFF.

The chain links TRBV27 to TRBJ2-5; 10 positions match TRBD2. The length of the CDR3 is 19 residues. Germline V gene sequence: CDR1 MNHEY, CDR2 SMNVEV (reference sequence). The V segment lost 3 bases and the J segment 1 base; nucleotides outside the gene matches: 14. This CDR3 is CASSLVLGGLAQSQETQYF. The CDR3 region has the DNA TGTGCCAGCAGTTTGGTTCTTGGGGGACTAGCGCAATCCCAAGAGACCCAGTACTTC.